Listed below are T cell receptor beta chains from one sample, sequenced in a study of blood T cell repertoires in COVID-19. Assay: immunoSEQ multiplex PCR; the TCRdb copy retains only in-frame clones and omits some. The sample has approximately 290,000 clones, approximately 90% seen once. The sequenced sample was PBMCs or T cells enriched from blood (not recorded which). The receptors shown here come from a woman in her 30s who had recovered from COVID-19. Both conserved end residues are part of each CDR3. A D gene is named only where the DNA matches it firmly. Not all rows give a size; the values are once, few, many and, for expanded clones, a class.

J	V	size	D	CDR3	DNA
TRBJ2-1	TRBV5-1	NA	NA	CASSLTGSVEQFF	TGCGCCAGCAGCTTGACAGGGTCGGTTGAGCAGTTCTTC
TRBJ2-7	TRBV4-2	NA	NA	CASSQDQDSSYEQYF	TGTGCCAGCAGCCAAGATCAGGACAGCTCCTACGAGCAGTACTTC
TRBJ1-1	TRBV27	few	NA	CARQGGGTEAFF	TGTGCCAGGCAGGGCGGCGGCACTGAAGCTTTCTTT
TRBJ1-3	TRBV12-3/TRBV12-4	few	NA	CASSWSAGNTIYF	TGTGCCAGCAGTTGGTCAGCGGGAAACACCATATATTTT
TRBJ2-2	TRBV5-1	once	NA	CASSLPGAGELFF	TGCGCCAGCAGCTTGCCAGGGGCCGGGGAGCTGTTTTTT
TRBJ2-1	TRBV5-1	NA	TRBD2	CASSLGSGSSYNEQFF	TGCGCCAGCAGCTTGGGTAGCGGGAGCTCCTACAATGAGCAGTTCTTC
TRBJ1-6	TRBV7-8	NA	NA	CASSLGEDSPLHF	TGTGCCAGCAGCTTAGGGGAGGATTCACCCCTCCACTTT
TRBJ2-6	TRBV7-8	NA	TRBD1	CASSLASTGSNVLTF	TGTGCCAGCAGCTTAGCATCGACAGGGTCCAACGTCCTGACTTTC
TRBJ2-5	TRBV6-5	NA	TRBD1	CASRETGGIETQYF	TGTGCCAGCCGAGAGACAGGGGGTATAGAGACCCAGTACTTC
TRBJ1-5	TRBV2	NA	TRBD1	CASQGGTAYSNQPQHF	TGTGCCAGCCAAGGGGGGACAGCTTATAGCAATCAGCCCCAGCATTTT
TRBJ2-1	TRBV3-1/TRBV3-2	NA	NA	CASSQDAGYNEQFF	TGTGCCAGCAGCCAAGATGCGGGTTACAATGAGCAGTTCTTC
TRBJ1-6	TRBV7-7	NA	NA	CASSLSGYNSPLHF	TGTGCTAGCAGCTTATCCGGGTATAATTCACCCCTCCACTTT
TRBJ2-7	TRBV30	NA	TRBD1	CAWTPPGQGYEQYF	TGTGCCTGGACCCCTCCGGGACAGGGGTACGAGCAGTACTTC
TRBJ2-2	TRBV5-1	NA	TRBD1	CASSLQGAGDTGELFF	TGCGCCAGCAGCTTACAGGGGGCAGGGGACACCGGGGAGCTGTTTTTT
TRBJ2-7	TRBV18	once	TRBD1	CASSPRQGAYEQYF	TGTGCCAGCTCACCCCGACAGGGAGCCTACGAGCAGTACTTC
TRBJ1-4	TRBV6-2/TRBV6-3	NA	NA	CASSRREANEKLFF	TGTGCCAGCAGTCGCCGAGAAGCTAATGAAAAACTGTTTTTT
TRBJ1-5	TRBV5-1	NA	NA	CARVFNQPQHF	TGCGCACGGGTCTTCAATCAGCCCCAGCATTTT
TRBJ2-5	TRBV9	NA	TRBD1	CASSFGTEQETQYF	TGTGCCAGCAGCTTTGGGACAGAGCAAGAGACCCAGTACTTC
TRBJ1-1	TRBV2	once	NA	CASSNVDIHTWNTEAFF	TGTGCCAGCAGTAATGTGGACATCCACACCTGGAACACTGAAGCTTTCTTT
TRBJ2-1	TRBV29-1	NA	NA	CSVEDYYNEQFF	TGCAGCGTTGAAGACTACTACAATGAGCAGTTCTTC
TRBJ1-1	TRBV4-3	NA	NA	CASSQEIQGSFPEAFF	TGCGCCAGCAGCCAAGAAATTCAGGGGAGCTTTCCTGAAGCTTTCTTT
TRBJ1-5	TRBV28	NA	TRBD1	CARDRGYDQPQHF	TGTGCCAGAGACAGGGGTTACGATCAGCCCCAGCATTTT
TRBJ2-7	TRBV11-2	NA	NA	CASSLSGLAGIYEQYF	TGTGCCAGCAGCTTATCGGGTTTGGCGGGGATTTACGAGCAGTACTTC
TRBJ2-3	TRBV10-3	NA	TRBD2	CAISEGLAVKTSTDTQYF	TGTGCCATCAGTGAGGGACTAGCGGTAAAAACTAGCACAGATACGCAGTATTTT
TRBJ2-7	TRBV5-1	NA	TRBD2	CASSRGGAGVGYEQYF	TGCGCCAGCAGCAGGGGTGGCGCGGGAGTTGGGTACGAGCAGTACTTC
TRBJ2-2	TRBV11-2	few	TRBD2	CASSHASGSAGELFF	TGTGCCAGCAGCCACGCTAGCGGGAGTGCCGGGGAGCTGTTTTTT
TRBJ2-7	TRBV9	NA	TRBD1	CASSVEPGQGGEQYF	TGTGCCAGCAGCGTAGAGCCAGGACAGGGCGGCGAGCAGTACTTC
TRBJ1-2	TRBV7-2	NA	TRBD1	CASSPDPGGRNYGYTF	TGTGCCAGCAGCCCGGATCCAGGGGGCCGTAACTATGGCTACACCTTC
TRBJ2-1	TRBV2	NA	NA	CASSNPVGSSYNEQFF	TGTGCCAGCAGTAACCCCGTCGGGAGCTCCTACAATGAGCAGTTCTTC
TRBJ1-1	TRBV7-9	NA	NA	CASSWALDGTEAFF	TGTGCCAGCAGCTGGGCCCTGGATGGCACTGAAGCTTTCTTT
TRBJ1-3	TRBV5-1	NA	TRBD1	CASSLAGQGNTIYF	TGCGCCAGCAGCTTGGCGGGACAGGGAAACACCATATATTTT
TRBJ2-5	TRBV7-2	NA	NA	CASSLAGTRGTQYF	TGTGCCAGCAGCTTAGCGGGCACCAGGGGGACCCAGTACTTC
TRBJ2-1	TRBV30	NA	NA	CACTTAGNEQFF	TGTGCCTGTACTACCGCAGGGAATGAGCAGTTCTTC
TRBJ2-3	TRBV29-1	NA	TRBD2	CSVGTSGSSTDTQYF	TGCAGCGTGGGGACTAGCGGGTCTAGCACAGATACGCAGTATTTT
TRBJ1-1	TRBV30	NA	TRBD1	CAWAWTGLNTEAFF	TGTGCCTGGGCCTGGACAGGATTGAACACTGAAGCTTTCTTT
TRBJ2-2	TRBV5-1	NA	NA	CASSRDTGELFF	TGCGCCAGCAGCAGAGACACCGGGGAGCTGTTTTTT
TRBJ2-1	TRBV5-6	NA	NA	CASSFPAGVPNEQFF	TGTGCCAGCAGCTTCCCAGCGGGCGTTCCCAATGAGCAGTTCTTC
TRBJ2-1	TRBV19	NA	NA	CASSIAVVNEQFF	TGTGCCAGTAGTATAGCGGTAGTCAATGAGCAGTTCTTC
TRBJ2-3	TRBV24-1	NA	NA	CATSDFSPRGSGTDTQYF	TGTGCCACCAGTGATTTTAGTCCCAGGGGATCCGGGACAGATACGCAGTATTTT
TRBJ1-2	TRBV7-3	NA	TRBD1	CASSVGTGVNYGYTF	TGTGCCAGCAGCGTAGGGACAGGGGTCAACTATGGCTACACCTTC
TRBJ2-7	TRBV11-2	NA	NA	CASSSLLGARGEQYF	TGTGCCAGCAGCTCCCTGCTGGGGGCTCGTGGCGAGCAGTACTTC
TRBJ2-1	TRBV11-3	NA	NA	CASSRDSDNEQFF	TGTGCCAGCAGCCGGGACTCCGACAATGAGCAGTTCTTC
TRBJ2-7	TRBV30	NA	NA	CAWSGNYEQYF	TGTGCCTGGTCGGGAAACTACGAGCAGTACTTC
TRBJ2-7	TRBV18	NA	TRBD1	CASSRDSSYEQYF	TGTGCCAGCTCTCGGGACAGCTCCTACGAGCAGTACTTC
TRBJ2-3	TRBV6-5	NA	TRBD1	CASSSTGTGFQDTQYF	TGTGCCAGCAGTTCGACCGGGACAGGGTTTCAAGATACGCAGTATTTT
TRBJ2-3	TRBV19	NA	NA	CASSIGVPTDTQYF	TGTGCCAGTAGTATAGGAGTACCAACAGATACGCAGTATTTT
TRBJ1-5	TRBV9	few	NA	CASSAPEVNQPQHF	TGTGCCAGCAGCGCCCCAGAGGTCAATCAGCCCCAGCATTTT
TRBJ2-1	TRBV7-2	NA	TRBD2	CASSQTSGSYNEQFF	TGTGCCAGCAGCCAGACTAGCGGATCCTACAATGAGCAGTTCTTC
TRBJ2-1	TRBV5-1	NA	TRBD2	CASSLRAGGSSNEQFF	TGCGCCAGCAGCTTGAGGGCGGGAGGGAGTTCCAATGAGCAGTTCTTC
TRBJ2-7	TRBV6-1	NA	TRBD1	CASTETGDGYEQYF	TGTGCCAGCACTGAGACAGGGGACGGCTACGAGCAGTACTTC
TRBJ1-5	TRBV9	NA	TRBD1	CASSFLDRDDNQPQHF	TGTGCCAGCAGCTTTCTGGACAGGGACGACAATCAGCCCCAGCATTTT
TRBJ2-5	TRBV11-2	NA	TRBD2	CASSDYGRETQYF	TGTGCCAGCAGCGACTACGGGAGGGAGACCCAGTACTTC
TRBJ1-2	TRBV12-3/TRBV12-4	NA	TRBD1	CASSVKDRVGYTF	TGTGCCAGCAGCGTTAAGGACAGGGTTGGCTACACCTTC
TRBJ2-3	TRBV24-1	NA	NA	CATGNGGTDTQYF	TGTGCCACCGGAAACGGGGGCACAGATACGCAGTATTTT
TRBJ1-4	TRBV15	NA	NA	CATSRIGADNEKLFF	TGTGCCACCAGCCGGATTGGAGCGGATAATGAAAAACTGTTTTTT
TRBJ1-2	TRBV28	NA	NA	CASSSDSMYGSGYTF	TGTGCCAGCAGTTCGGACAGTATGTATGGATCTGGCTACACCTTC